This T cell receptor (beta chain) was sequenced in a study of blood T cells in healthy people across ages. Notes on the study in general: Reliance upon unsorted PBMCs precluded definitive naive versus antigen-experienced comparison. The recorded TCR beta diversity per million T cells decreased in a roughly linear manner with age.

Investigators took ten milliliters of peripheral blood from every donor. Combining a sample-barcoded 5' primer with a J-beta primer mix, a second PCR ran for about 6 to 11 cycles. With 12 random nucleotides, a template-switch adaptor tagged each individual cDNA molecule. TCRdb reanalysed the 5' RACE reads using MiXCR and keeps one entry per CDR3 protein. This table has roughly 720,000 distinct CDR3 sequences, around half appearing once. Germline V gene data show CDR1 as LGHDT and CDR2 as YNNKEL (reference sequence). The junction had 3 bases not matched to a gene; V was cut back by 1 base and J by 8 bases. The CDR3 covers 14 residues. About this clonotype: Its antigen is not identified.

This sequence originates from a man aged 80 or over in good health. The sample comprised blood. The chain uses TRBV3-1 and TRBJ2-1, with TRBD2 matching 9 bases. As DNA, the CDR3 is TGTGCCAGCAGCCAAGCGGCGGGAGGGGATGAGCAGTTCTTC. Its protein is CASSQAAGGDEQFF.